This T cell receptor (beta chain) is from a study of T-cell reconstitution after alpha-beta-depleted transplantation in children. Broader study findings: Where some patients showed high TCRbeta diversity at day 60, it came from recipient T cells and thymic progenitors that had survived. Two months or so post-transplant, alpha-beta T cells reportedly derived from several hundred expanded graft clones. Newly produced T cells mostly provided counts and TCRbeta diversity after one year, as hyperexpanded clones declined.

This sample's TCRbeta library carried unique molecular identifier barcodes. TCRdb processed the PCR reads anew with MiXCR; each CDR3 protein has one entry. The sample includes hundreds of thousands of distinct CDR3 sequences, 10% to 15% seen only once; the top ten take roughly 2.3%. In this sample, this clonotype turned up a few times. The antigen remains undetermined. The sequence was collected from a male patient younger than 18 who had a stem cell transplant for acute myeloid leukemia, so the T cells may come from the graft donor. The material sequenced was PBMCs, mostly from graft donor cells, taken 360 days after TCRalphabeta/CD19-depleted stem cell transplant.

The CDR3 sequence: CSGQLFSVYEQYF. The CDR3 DNA reads TGCAGTGGGCAGCTCTTCTCCGTATACGAGCAGTACTTC. The genes are TRBV20-1 and TRBJ2-7; no clear D gene. Trimming stripped 7 bases from V and 4 bases from J, with 17 bases between. From germline, CDR1 is DFQATT and CDR2 SNEGSKA (reference sequence). The CDR3 covers 13 residues.